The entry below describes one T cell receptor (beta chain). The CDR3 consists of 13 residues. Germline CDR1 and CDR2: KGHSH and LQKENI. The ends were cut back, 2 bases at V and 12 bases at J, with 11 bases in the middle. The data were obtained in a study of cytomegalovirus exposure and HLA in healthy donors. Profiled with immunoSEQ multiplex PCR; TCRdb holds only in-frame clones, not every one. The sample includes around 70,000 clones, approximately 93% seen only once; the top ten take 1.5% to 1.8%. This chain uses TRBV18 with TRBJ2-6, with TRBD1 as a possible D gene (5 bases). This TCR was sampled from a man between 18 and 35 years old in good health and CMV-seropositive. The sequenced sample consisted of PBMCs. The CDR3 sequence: CASSPDSSSVLTF. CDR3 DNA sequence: TGTGCCAGCTCACCAGACAGCTCGAGCGTCCTGACTTTC.